The 12 T cell receptor beta chains below come from one sample, sequenced in a study of cytomegalovirus exposure and HLA in healthy donors. PCR employed 60 Vbeta and 13 Jbeta primers. Measured with immunoSEQ multiplex PCR; TCRdb has only the in-frame clones, and not every one. Among some 110,000 clones listed, roughly 82% were seen once. Sequenced sample: PBMCs. The source of these receptors is a male donor in good health and CMV-seropositive.

CDR3 amino acids: CASSPDRAEDLETQYF. The DNA of the CDR3 is TGTGCCAGCAGCCCCGACAGGGCCGAAGATCTGGAGACCCAGTACTTC. This chain uses TRBV7-9 with TRBJ2-5; 7 bases line up with TRBD1. The CDR3 consists of 16 residues. The germline V gene has CDR1 SEHNR and CDR2 FQNEAQ (reference sequence). V trimming: 5 bases; J trimming: 5 bases; junction bases outside the gene matches: 14.

The gene calls are TRBV5-1 and TRBJ2-1, with a possible D match to TRBD2 (5 bases). Germline V CDR1 and CDR2: SGHRS, YFSETQ. V was clipped by 8 bases and J by 0 bases, with 9 bases between them. The CDR3 consists of 13 residues. CDR3 DNA sequence: TGCGCCAGTCGGGAAAGCTCCTACAATGAGCAGTTCTTC. This gives the protein CASRESSYNEQFF.

This clone was counted a single time. The V gene is TRBV6-5, the J gene TRBJ1-2; D might be TRBD1 (6 bases). The V gene lost 6 bases and the J gene lost 4 bases, with 15 bases spanning the gap. The CDR3 spans 14 residues. Germline CDR1 and CDR2: MNHEY and SVGAGI. In nucleotides, the CDR3 is TGTGCCAGCAGCCTTCACAGGGCTTTCTATGGCTACACCTTC. Its translation is CASSLHRAFYGYTF.

CDR3 residues: CASSLGQGDYEQYF. The CDR3 nucleotides are TGTGCCAGCAGCTTGGGACAGGGTGACTACGAGCAGTACTTC. The chain carries TRBV5-4 and TRBJ2-7; 7 bases match TRBD1. From germline, CDR1 is SGHNT and CDR2 YYREEE (reference sequence). The CDR3 is made up of 14 amino acids. Trimming removed 0 bases from V and 3 bases from J; junction bases left unmatched: 3.

The rearrangement joins TRBV4-3 to TRBJ2-3; weak D call: TRBD1 (6 bases). The CDR3 is 16 amino acids. V shed 5 bases and J shed 0 bases, with 15 bases lying between them. Germline CDR1 reads LGHNA; CDR2 reads YSLEER. In nucleotides, the CDR3 is TGCGCCAGCAGCATACAGACAGGCGCTAGCACAGATACGCAGTATTTT. Translation gives CASSIQTGASTDTQYF.

The gene calls are TRBV4-3 and TRBJ2-3, with D possibly being TRBD2 (5 bases). Germline CDR1 reads LGHNA; CDR2 reads YSLEER. V dropped 6 bases and J dropped 3 bases, with 13 bases sitting between them. There are 14 residues in the CDR3. CDR3: CASRRGIGTDTQYF. The CDR3 coding sequence is TGCGCCAGCAGACGGGGAATTGGGACAGATACGCAGTATTTT.

Here the CDR3 reads CASSLFGGEQYF. CDR3 coding DNA: TGTGCCAGCAGTTTATTTGGCGGCGAGCAGTACTTC. The rearrangement uses TRBV27 and TRBJ2-7; D call uncertain. Germline CDR1 MNHEY, CDR2 SMNVEV (reference sequence). V gave up 1 base and J gave up 6 bases, with 7 bases separating them. The CDR3 is made up of 12 amino acids.

The table lists this clone with a count of one. The chain carries TRBV5-6 and TRBJ2-6, with TRBD1 as a possible D gene (5 bases). Germline lookup yields CDR1 SGHDT and CDR2 YYEEEE. This CDR3 contains 15 residues. Trimming removed 5 bases from V and 2 bases from J, with 11 bases in between. As DNA, the CDR3 is TGTGCCAGCAGTGCCTGGGGCACTGGGGCCAACGTCCTGACTTTC. This encodes CASSAWGTGANVLTF.

The gene calls are TRBV23-1 and TRBJ1-5, with a tentative D call TRBD1 (6 bases). TRBV23-1 is reported as an ORF; its role is uncertain. V was trimmed by 7 bases and J by 5 bases, leaving 18 bases between them. This CDR3 region has 15 residues. The CDR3 is CASTPGGRGDQPQHF. CDR3 DNA sequence: TGCGCCAGCACGCCGGGGGGGAGGGGGGATCAGCCCCAGCATTTT.

A few counts support this clone. J is TRBJ2-5 and V is TRBV5-6; D might be TRBD2 (6 bases). The V and J ends lost 7 bases and 1 base respectively, with 11 bases between them. CDR3 size: 13 residues. Germline assignment: CDR1 SGHDT and CDR2 YYEEEE. The CDR3: CASRGVRQETQYF. The CDR3 nucleotides are TGTGCCAGCCGCGGGGTCCGCCAAGAGACCCAGTACTTC.

The rearrangement uses TRBV7-9 and TRBJ1-4; 7 bases line up with TRBD1. CDR3 size: 15 residues. Germline loops: CDR1 SEHNR, CDR2 FQNEAQ (reference sequence). The ends lost 5 bases at V and 5 bases at J; junction bases unmatched: 8. The CDR3 loop reads CASSPRTGTNEKLFF. The CDR3 bases are TGTGCCAGCAGCCCTAGGACAGGAACGAATGAAAAACTGTTTTTT. The full variable domain, its missing parts supplied by reference TRBV7-9 and TRBJ1-4, is DTGVSQNPRHKITKRGQNVTFRCDPISEHNRLYWYRQTLGQGPEFLTYFQNEAQLEKSRLLSDRFSAERPKGSFSTLEIQRTEQGDSAMYLCASSPRTGTNEKLFFGSGTQLSVL.

This clone was seen more than once but under ten times. This rearrangement joins TRBV5-6 to TRBJ2-7, with D uncertain. The CDR3 runs to 12 residues. Germline V gives CDR1 SGHDT, CDR2 YYEEEE. The V end was cut by 0 bases, the J end by 9 bases, with 10 bases between. The CDR3 spells CASSLDWAGQYF. Here the CDR3 DNA reads TGTGCCAGCAGCTTGGATTGGGCCGGGCAGTACTTC.